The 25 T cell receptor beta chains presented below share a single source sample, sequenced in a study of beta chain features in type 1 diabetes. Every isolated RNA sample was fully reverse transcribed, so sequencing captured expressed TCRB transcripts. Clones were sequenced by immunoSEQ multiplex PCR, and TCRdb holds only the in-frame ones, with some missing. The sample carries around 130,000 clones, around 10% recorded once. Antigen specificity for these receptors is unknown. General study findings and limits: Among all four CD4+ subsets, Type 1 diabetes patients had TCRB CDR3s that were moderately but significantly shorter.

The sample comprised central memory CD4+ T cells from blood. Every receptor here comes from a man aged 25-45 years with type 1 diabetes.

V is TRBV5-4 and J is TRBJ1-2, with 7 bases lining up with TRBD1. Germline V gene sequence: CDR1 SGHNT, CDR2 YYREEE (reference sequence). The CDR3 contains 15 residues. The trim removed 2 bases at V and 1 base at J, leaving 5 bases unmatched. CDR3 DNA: TGTGCCAGCAGCTTTCAGGGACAGAGTAACTATGGCTACACCTTC. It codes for CASSFQGQSNYGYTF.

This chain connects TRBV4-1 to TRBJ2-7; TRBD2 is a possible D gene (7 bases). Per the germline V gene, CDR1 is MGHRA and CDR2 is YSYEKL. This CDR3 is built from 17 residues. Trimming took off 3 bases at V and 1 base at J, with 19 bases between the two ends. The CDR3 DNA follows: TGCGCCAGCAGCCATCCTCCGTGGGCGGGGGCGTCCTACGAGCAGTACTTC. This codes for CASSHPPWAGASYEQYF.

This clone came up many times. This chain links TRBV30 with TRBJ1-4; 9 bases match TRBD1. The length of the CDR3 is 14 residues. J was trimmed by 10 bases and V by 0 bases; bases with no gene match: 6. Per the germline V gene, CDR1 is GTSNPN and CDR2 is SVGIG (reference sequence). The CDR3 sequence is CAWSVWGQGRKLFF. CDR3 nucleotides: TGTGCCTGGAGTGTATGGGGACAGGGAAGAAAACTGTTTTTT.

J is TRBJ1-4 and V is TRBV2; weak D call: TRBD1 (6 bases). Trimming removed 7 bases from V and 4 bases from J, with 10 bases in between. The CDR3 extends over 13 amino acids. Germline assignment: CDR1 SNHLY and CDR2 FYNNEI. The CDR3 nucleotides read TGTGCCAGCAACAGGGTAGATAATGAAAAACTGTTTTTT. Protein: CASNRVDNEKLFF.

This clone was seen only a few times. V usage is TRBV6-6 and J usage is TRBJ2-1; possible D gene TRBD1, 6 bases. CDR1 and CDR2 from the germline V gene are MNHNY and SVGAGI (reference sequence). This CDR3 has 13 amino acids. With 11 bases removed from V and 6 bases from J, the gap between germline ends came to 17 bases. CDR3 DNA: TGTGCCTGCGGGTCGCAGGGGATCAATGAGCAGTTCTTC. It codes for CACGSQGINEQFF.

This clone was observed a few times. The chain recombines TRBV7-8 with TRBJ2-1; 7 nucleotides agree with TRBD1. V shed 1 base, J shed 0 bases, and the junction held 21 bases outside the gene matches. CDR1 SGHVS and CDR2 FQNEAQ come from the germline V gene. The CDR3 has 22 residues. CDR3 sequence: CASSLGYKKFVSDRVSYNEQFF. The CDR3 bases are TGTGCCAGCAGCTTAGGTTATAAAAAGTTTGTTAGTGACAGGGTCTCCTACAATGAGCAGTTCTTC.

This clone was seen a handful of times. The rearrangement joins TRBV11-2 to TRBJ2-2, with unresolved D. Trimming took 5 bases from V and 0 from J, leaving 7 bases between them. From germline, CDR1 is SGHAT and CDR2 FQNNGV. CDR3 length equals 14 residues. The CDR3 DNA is TGTGCCAGCAGCCCTACTGCGAACACCGGGGAGCTGTTTTTT. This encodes CASSPTANTGELFF.

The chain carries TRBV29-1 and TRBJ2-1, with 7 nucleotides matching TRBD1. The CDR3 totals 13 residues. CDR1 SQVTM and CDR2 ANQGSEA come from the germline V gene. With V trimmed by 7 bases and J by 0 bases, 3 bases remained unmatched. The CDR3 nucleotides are TGCAGCGCTAGACAGGGCTCCTACAATGAGCAGTTCTTC. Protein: CSARQGSYNEQFF.

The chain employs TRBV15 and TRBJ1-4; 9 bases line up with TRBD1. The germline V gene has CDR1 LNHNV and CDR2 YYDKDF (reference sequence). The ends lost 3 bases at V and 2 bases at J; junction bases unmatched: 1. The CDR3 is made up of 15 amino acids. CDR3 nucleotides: TGTGCCACCAGCAGGGACAGGGGTACTAATGAAAAACTGTTTTTT. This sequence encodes CATSRDRGTNEKLFF.

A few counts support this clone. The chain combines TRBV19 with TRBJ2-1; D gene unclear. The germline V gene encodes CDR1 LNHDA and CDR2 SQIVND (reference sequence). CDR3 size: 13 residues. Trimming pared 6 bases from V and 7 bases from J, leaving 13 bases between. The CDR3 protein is CASSPRLRNEQFF. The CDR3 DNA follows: TGTGCCAGTAGCCCTCGTCTCAGGAATGAGCAGTTCTTC.

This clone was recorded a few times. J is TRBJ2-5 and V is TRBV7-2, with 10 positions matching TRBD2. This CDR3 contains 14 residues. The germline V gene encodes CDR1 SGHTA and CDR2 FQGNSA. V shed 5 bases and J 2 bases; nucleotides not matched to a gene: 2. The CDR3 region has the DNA TGTGCCAGCAGCCTTAGCGGGGGGCAAGAGACCCAGTACTTC. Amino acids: CASSLSGGQETQYF.

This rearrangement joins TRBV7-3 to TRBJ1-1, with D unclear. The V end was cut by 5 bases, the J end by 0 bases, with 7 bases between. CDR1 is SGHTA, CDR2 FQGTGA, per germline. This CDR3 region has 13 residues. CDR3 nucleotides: TGTGCCAGCAGCCCCCGGTTGAACACTGAAGCTTTCTTT. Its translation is CASSPRLNTEAFF.

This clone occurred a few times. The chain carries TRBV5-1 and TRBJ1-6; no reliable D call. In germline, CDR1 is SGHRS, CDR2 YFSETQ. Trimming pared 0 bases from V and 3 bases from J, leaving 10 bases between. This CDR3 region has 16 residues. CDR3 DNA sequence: TGCGCCAGCAGCTTGGTCGATGGCATCTATAATTCACCCCTCCACTTT. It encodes CASSLVDGIYNSPLHF.

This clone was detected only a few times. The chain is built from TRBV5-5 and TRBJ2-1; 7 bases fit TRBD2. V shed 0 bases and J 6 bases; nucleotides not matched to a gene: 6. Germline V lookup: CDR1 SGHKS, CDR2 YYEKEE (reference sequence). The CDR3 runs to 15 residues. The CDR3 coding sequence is TGTGCCAGCAGCTTGGCCGTGGGAGGGGCCAATGAGCAGTTCTTC. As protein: CASSLAVGGANEQFF.

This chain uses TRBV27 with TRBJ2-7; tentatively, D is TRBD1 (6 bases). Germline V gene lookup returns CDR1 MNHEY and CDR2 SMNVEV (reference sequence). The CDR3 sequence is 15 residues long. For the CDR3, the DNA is TGTGCTTTCCCCCCCTCAGCGGACAGCTCCTACGAGCAGTACTTC. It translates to CAFPPSADSSYEQYF.

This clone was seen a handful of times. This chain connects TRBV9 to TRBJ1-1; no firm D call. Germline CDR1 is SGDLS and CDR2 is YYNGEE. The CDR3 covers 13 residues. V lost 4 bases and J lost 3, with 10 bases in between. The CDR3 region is CASSPHGYTEAFF. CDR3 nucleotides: TGTGCCAGCAGCCCCCACGGGTACACTGAAGCTTTCTTT.

The CDR3 sequence: CASSGTGTSGGLYYEQYF. CDR3 in DNA: TGTGCCAGCTCAGGCACCGGGACTAGCGGGGGTCTATACTACGAGCAGTACTTC. The rearrangement links TRBV18 to TRBJ2-7; TRBD2 agrees at 14 bases. After removal of 5 bases from V and 3 bases from J, the junction contained 12 bases not matched to a gene. The germline V gene has CDR1 KGHSH and CDR2 LQKENI. The CDR3 is 18 amino acids.

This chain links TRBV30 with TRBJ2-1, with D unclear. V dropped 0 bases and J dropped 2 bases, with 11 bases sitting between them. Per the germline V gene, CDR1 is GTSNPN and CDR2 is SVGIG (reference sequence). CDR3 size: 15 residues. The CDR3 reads CAWSVAQLPYNEQFF. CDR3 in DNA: TGTGCCTGGAGTGTAGCTCAATTACCCTACAATGAGCAGTTCTTC. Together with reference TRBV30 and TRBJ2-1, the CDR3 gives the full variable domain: SQTIHQWPATLVQPVGSPLSLECTVEGTSNPNLYWYRQAAGRGLQLLFYSVGIGQISSEVPQNLSASRPQDRQFILSSKKLLLSDSGFYLCAWSVAQLPYNEQFFGPGTRLTVL.

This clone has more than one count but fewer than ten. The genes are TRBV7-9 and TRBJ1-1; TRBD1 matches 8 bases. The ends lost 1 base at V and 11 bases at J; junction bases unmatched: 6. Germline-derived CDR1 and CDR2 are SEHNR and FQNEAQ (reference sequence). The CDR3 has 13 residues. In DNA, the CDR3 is TGTGCCAGCAGCTTAGGCGGACAGGGTACGGCTTTCTTT. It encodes CASSLGGQGTAFF.

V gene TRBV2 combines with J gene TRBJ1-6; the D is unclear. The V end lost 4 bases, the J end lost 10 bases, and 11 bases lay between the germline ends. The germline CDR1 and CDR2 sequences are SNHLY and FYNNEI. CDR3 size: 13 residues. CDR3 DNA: TGTGCCAGCAGTGGGGCAGAGTTCTCACCCCTCCACTTT. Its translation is CASSGAEFSPLHF.

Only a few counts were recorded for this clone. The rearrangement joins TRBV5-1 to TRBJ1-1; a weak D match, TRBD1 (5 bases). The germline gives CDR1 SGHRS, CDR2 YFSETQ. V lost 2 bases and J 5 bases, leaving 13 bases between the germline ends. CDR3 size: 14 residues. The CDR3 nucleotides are TGCGCCAGCAGCTTTGACAACAGGCTAACTGAAGCTTTCTTT. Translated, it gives CASSFDNRLTEAFF.

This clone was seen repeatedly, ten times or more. The CDR3 reads CASSLEQGGKNEQFF. CDR3 DNA: TGCGCCAGCAGCTTGGAGCAGGGCGGAAAAAATGAGCAGTTCTTC. The J gene is TRBJ2-1, the V gene TRBV5-1; TRBD1 is a possible D gene (5 bases). Trimming stripped 0 bases from V and 7 bases from J, with 14 bases between. The germline V gene encodes CDR1 SGHRS and CDR2 YFSETQ. This CDR3 has 15 residues.

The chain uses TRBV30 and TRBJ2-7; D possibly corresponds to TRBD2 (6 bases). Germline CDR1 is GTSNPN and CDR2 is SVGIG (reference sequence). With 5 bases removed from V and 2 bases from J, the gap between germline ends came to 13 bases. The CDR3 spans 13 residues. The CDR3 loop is CAWGVGGTYEQYF. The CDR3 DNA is TGTGCCTGGGGGGTTGGAGGGACCTACGAGCAGTACTTC.

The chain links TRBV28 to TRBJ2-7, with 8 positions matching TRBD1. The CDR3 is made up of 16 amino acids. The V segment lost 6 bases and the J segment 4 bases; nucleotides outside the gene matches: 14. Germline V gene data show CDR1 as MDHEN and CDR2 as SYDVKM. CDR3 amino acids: CASSQTGTGRHYEQYF. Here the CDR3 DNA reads TGTGCCAGCAGCCAGACCGGGACAGGCCGACATTACGAGCAGTACTTC. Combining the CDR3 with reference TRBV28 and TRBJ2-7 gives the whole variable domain DVKVTQSSRYLVKRTGEKVFLECVQDMDHENMFWYRQDPGLGLRLIYFSYDVKMKEKGDIPEGYSVSREKKERFSLILESASTNQTSMYLCASSQTGTGRHYEQYFGPGTRLTVT.

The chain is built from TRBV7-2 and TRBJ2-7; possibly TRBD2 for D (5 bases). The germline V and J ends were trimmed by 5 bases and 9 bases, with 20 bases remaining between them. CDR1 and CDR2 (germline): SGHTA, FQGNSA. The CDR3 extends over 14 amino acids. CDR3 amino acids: CASSPEGWAGAQYF. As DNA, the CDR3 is TGTGCCAGCAGCCCGGAAGGTTGGGCGGGTGCGCAGTACTTC.